The text below deals with one T cell receptor (beta chain). What this receptor recognizes is not known. No base qualities exist here, and no much larger clone lies one base off it. This entry belongs to a study of shared T cell receptors in the human thymus (dated by TCRdb to the early 2020s). At the level of the whole study: The study examined how self-reactive, shared T-cell receptor alpha chains are generated in the human thymus.

The germline V gene yields SQVTM for CDR1 and ANQGSEA for CDR2. From cysteine to phenylalanine, the CDR3 is 13 amino acids long. Here the CDR3 DNA is all that survives: 39 bases in frame from base 1. The V end loses 7 bases and the J end loses 0 bases, and a stretch of 10 bases separates them. To prepare the library, the immunoSEQ multiplex PCR assay was applied. Entries here come from immuneACCESS through TCRdb and include only in-frame sequences with V and J called. Some clones fail to appear in such tables; in the studies checked, an unresolved V gene covers under half of the shortfall, and the cause of the remainder is unknown. Recorded for this sample are under 700,000 clones; about four fifths of them occurred a single time. The ten top clones hold about 0.013% of the sample. The same sample was also studied in work on human thymus T cells. Looking at the second paper: Donors were immunologically healthy infants undergoing open corrective cardiac surgery for congenital heart defects in Finland. Thymus tissue was obtained as surgical resects removed during corrective cardiac surgery. Usage of V and J gene segments appeared to be biased in both the thymic and the peripheral blood repertoires. The related research reported highly overlapping thymic TCR repertoires among unrelated individuals. The study characterized TCR alpha and beta repertoires from about 8 infant thymus samples and four related peripheral blood samples. Donor ages ranged from about 7 to 244 days, and the cohort comprised roughly 6 male and a couple of female infants. After being mechanically released from the tissue, thymocytes were kept at -70 degrees C in pellets of about 10-32 million cells. A QIAsymphony instrument was used to extract genomic DNA from frozen cell pellets. Using the immunoSEQ multiplex PCR assay, the TCRB and TCRAD loci were amplified from a standardized quantity of quality-controlled genomic DNA. The amplicons covered the V(D)J region and were long enough to include the CDR3 and to identify the V and J genes. Amplicon sequencing was performed on an Illumina platform through the commercial immunoSEQ service. Primer bias and sequencing errors were corrected as previously described, and TCRAD and TCRB definitions were based on the IMGT database. Analysis of the repertoires was done with immunoSEQ Analyzer 3.0 and VDJTools and included basic statistics, V/J segment usage, diversity estimates, rarefaction and pairwise overlap. Diversity was estimated with Chao1, ChaoE, Efron-Thisted, Shannon and inverse Simpson indices, and also on datasets down-sampled to the smallest sample. For repertoire overlap, CDR3 nucleotide sequence, V gene and J gene had to match strictly, and clustering was done by Jaccard-based multidimensional scaling. On average, roughly 800,000 unique TCRB clonotypes were obtained from thymus samples, compared with 70,000 to 90,000 from blood samples.

This receptor was taken from a boy younger than two with a congenital heart defect. Donor details come from another sample of the same person, matched by shared clones. This receptor chain uses TRBV29-1 and TRBJ2-1, with a weak D call of TRBD1 (5 bases match). Material: thymocytes. In nucleotides, the sequence is TGCAGCGGACAGAAGTACTCCTACAATGAGCAGTTCTTC. Translated, it gives CSGQKYSYNEQFF.